In this sample, the clone carrying this TCR beta chain turned up a few times. TCRdb's copy holds only in-frame clones and misses some; the assay was immunoSEQ multiplex PCR. The repertoire holds tens of thousands of clones, with 62% as singletons. This sample is drawn from a study of shared clonotypes between healthy human individuals. The length of the CDR3 is 16 residues. The germline V gene encodes CDR1 WSHSY and CDR2 SAAADI. Trimming took 6 bases from V and 0 from J; bases not matched to a gene: 11. The genes are TRBV10-2 and TRBJ2-7, with 7 bases matching TRBD2. This TCR derives from a man aged 25 to 40 in good health. The sequencing sample was made of memory CD8+ T cells sorted from blood. Subset described: CD45RO+ cells pooled with CCR7-negative TemRA cells. CDR3 sequence (DNA): TGCGCCAGCAGCCCGGAGGCGGGAGAGCGCTCCTACGAGCAGTACTTC. Its translation: CASSPEAGERSYEQYF.